The rows below give T cell receptor beta chains drawn from one sample of a study of T cells in Graves' hyperthyroidism and ophthalmopathy. TCRdb used MiXCR to reprocess the multiplex PCR reads, holding one entry per CDR3 protein. The repertoire includes fewer than 650,000 distinct CDR3 sequences, 12% to 15% of them detected once, and about 6.6% sits in the top ten. The sequenced sample consisted of blood. The receptors derive from a woman aged 18-30 years with Graves' ophthalmopathy. Each CDR3 is given with its conserved first and last residue. Each record gives: D gene, J gene, V gene, clone size, CDR3 DNA, CDR3 protein. A D gene is named only where the DNA matches it firmly. The size entry is marked missing in some rows and otherwise reads once, few, many or a size class.

-	TRBJ2-7	TRBV11-2	many	TGTGCCAGCAGCTTCGGTATAGGGAACGAGCAGTACTTC	CASSFGIGNEQYF
TRBD1	TRBJ1-1	TRBV4-3	few	TGCGCCAGCAGCCAAAAGGGGGCTTCGTTGAACACTGAAGCTTTCTTT	CASSQKGASLNTEAFF
TRBD1	TRBJ2-2	TRBV7-3	many	TGTGCCAGCAGCTGGGACAGGAACACCGGGGAGCTGTTTTTT	CASSWDRNTGELFF
-	TRBJ2-7	TRBV20-1	many	TGCAGTGCTAGCCCAGGGGACGGCTCCTACGAGCAGTACTTC	CSASPGDGSYEQYF
TRBD2	TRBJ2-3	TRBV2	many	TGTGCCAGCAAAGCAGTACTAGCGGGCACAGATACGCAGTATTTT	CASKAVLAGTDTQYF
-	TRBJ2-1	TRBV7-2	many	TGTGCCAGCAGCCCCGGAGGGTATTCGCAAGATGAGCAGTTCTTC	CASSPGGYSQDEQFF
-	TRBJ2-3	TRBV10-3	few	TGTGCCATCAGTGACCGCCCGACAGATACGCAGTATTTT	CAISDRPTDTQYF
-	TRBJ2-5	TRBV28	few	TGTGCCAGCAGTTTACCCTATGAGGCAGGGCCCGGGGAGACCCAGTACTTC	CASSLPYEAGPGETQYF
-	TRBJ2-7	TRBV12-3/TRBV12-4	many	TGTGCCAGCAGTTTAACCAGGGGAGCCTACGAGCAGTACTTC	CASSLTRGAYEQYF
-	TRBJ2-7	TRBV6-2/TRBV6-3	-	TGTGCCAGCAGAACCTCAAGCGAGCAGTACTTC	CASRTSSEQYF
-	TRBJ2-1	TRBV5-6	many	TGTGCCAGCAGCTTGGGACTAGACTACAATGAGCAGTTCTTC	CASSLGLDYNEQFF
TRBD2	TRBJ2-5	TRBV6-1	many	TGTGCCAGCAGGGGAGGGCTGGTGGAGACCCAGTACTTC	CASRGGLVETQYF
-	TRBJ2-3	TRBV15	-	TGTGCCACCAGCAGAGACTCCGGAGATACGCAGTATTTT	CATSRDSGDTQYF
TRBD2	TRBJ2-7	TRBV5-6	-	TGTGCCAGCAGCCCCGGACTAGCGAGAACCGGAGACCACTACGAGCAGTACTTC	CASSPGLARTGDHYEQYF
TRBD2	TRBJ2-1	TRBV20-1	few	TGCAGTGCTAGGCGGAGCGGGGCTAATGAGCAGTTCTTC	CSARRSGANEQFF
-	TRBJ1-1	TRBV18	few	TGTGCCAGCTCACTGGCTCCCAGGGGCGGCACTGAAGCTTTCTTT	CASSLAPRGGTEAFF
TRBD1	TRBJ1-2	TRBV20-1	-	TGCAGTGCTAGAGAGACAGGGGCCGGCTATGGCTACACCTTC	CSARETGAGYGYTF
TRBD2	TRBJ2-2	TRBV11-2	many	TGTGCCAGCAGCTTAGCCAGGTGGCTAGCGGTATACACCGGGGAGCTGTTTTTT	CASSLARWLAVYTGELFF
TRBD2	TRBJ2-1	TRBV24-1	many	TGTGCCACCAGTGGGAGGACTAGCGGGAGACAAAATGAGCAGTTCTTC	CATSGRTSGRQNEQFF
-	TRBJ2-1	TRBV3-1	many	TGTGCCAGCAGCCAAGATCTTGGCGATCCGAGAGTGCAGTTCTTC	CASSQDLGDPRVQFF
-	TRBJ2-3	TRBV28	many	TGTGCCAGCAGTCCCGTCCCAGATACGCAGTATTTT	CASSPVPDTQYF
TRBD2	TRBJ2-1	TRBV28	many	TGTGCCAGCAGTTCCGTCTCCGGGACTAGCGGGGTTAGCTCCTACAATGAGCAGTTCTTC	CASSSVSGTSGVSSYNEQFF
-	TRBJ2-3	TRBV4-2	many	TGTGCCAGCAGCCAAGATGATCGCCGACCGATCACAGATACGCAGTATTTT	CASSQDDRRPITDTQYF
-	TRBJ2-1	TRBV11-2	many	TGTGCCAGCAGCTTGGACAGACTAGCCGATGAGCAGTTCTTC	CASSLDRLADEQFF
-	TRBJ2-1	TRBV20-1	many	TGCAGTGCCGGGCGATACAATGAGCAGTTCTTC	CSAGRYNEQFF
TRBD2	TRBJ2-5	TRBV12-3/TRBV12-4	many	TGTGCCAGCAGGGATGCGGCGGGGGGGAGTGGAGAGACCCAGTACTTC	CASRDAAGGSGETQYF
-	TRBJ1-1	TRBV18	-	TGTGCCAGCTCACCAAGGAGGGGGGTGAAGATTGAAGCTTTCTTT	CASSPRRGVKIEAFF
-	TRBJ2-5	TRBV2	many	TGTGCCAGCGCCCCCGAGGCAGGGGAGACCCAGTACTTC	CASAPEAGETQYF
-	TRBJ1-5	TRBV12-5	many	TGTGCTAGTGGGTATAACAGCTTCAATCAGCCCCAGCATTTT	CASGYNSFNQPQHF
-	TRBJ2-7	TRBV27	many	TGTGCCAGCAGTTTAGGAGGGGGTCGGGTCTACGAGCAGTACTTC	CASSLGGGRVYEQYF
-	TRBJ2-7	TRBV10-2	-	TGCGCCACGGGCTACGAGCAGTACTTC	CATGYEQYF
-	TRBJ1-2	TRBV7-2	many	TGTGCCAGCAACCAAATCCCCACAGCCTCTAACTATGGCTACACCTTC	CASNQIPTASNYGYTF
-	TRBJ2-3	TRBV7-8	many	TGTGCCAGCAGCCACCCGGCAGCAGATACGCAGTATTTT	CASSHPAADTQYF
TRBD2	TRBJ2-7	TRBV7-6	many	TGTGCCACCCAACTTCGAGCGGGAGGGGGGTCCTACGAGCAGTACTTC	CATQLRAGGGSYEQYF
-	TRBJ2-5	TRBV2	many	TGTGCCAGCAGTGAACAGGGGAGAGGAGAGACCCAGTACTTC	CASSEQGRGETQYF
-	TRBJ1-2	TRBV12-3/TRBV12-4	many	TGTGCCAGCAGTCCTACCGGGGTTAACTATGGCTACACCTTC	CASSPTGVNYGYTF
TRBD1	TRBJ2-2	TRBV10-3	few	TGTGCCATCAGTGTGGGGACAGGGTTAAACGGGGAGCTGTTTTTT	CAISVGTGLNGELFF
TRBD2	TRBJ2-5	TRBV6-1	many	TGTGCCAGCAGTTCACTTAGCGGGAGGGCCGGGGAGACCCAGTACTTC	CASSSLSGRAGETQYF
-	TRBJ2-1	TRBV4-1	-	TGCGCCAGCAGCCAAGAAGGTATGGCGGAGGTTAGCTCCTACAATGAGCAGTTCTTC	CASSQEGMAEVSSYNEQFF
-	TRBJ2-2	TRBV5-1	many	TGTGCCAGCGGCACCGGGGAGCTGTTTTTT	CASGTGELFF
-	TRBJ1-1	TRBV7-3	few	TGTGCCAGCAGCTTAAGTGGGCCGGGCGCTGAAGCTTTCTTT	CASSLSGPGAEAFF
-	TRBJ1-1	TRBV6-5	-	TGTGCCAGCAGTTACGAGAGGAACACTGAAGCTTTCTTT	CASSYERNTEAFF
-	TRBJ2-7	TRBV4-3	-	TGCGCCAGCAGCCAAGACTGGGGGGTCGGGGAGCAGTACTTC	CASSQDWGVGEQYF
-	TRBJ1-6	TRBV9	few	TGTGCCAGCAGCACAGAAACAGGGCAGAATTCACCCCTCCACTTT	CASSTETGQNSPLHF
-	TRBJ2-4	TRBV5-8	few	TGTGCCAGCCGGGAGAGTTTGGAGGGAAACATTCAGTACTTC	CASRESLEGNIQYF
-	TRBJ2-2	TRBV12-3/TRBV12-4	many	TGTGCCAGCAGTTTTCTGGAAAGGGGGTGGACCACCGGGGAGCTGTTTTTT	CASSFLERGWTTGELFF
-	TRBJ1-5	TRBV10-3	many	TGTGCCATCAGTGAGTCATTCCAGCCCCAGCATTTT	CAISESFQPQHF
-	TRBJ2-7	TRBV2	many	TGTGCCAGCAGTGGGGCGGGTTTCTCCTACGAGCAGTACTTC	CASSGAGFSYEQYF
TRBD1	TRBJ2-1	TRBV27	many	TGTGCCAGCAGATCGTCCTACAGGGGGCGCAGGTGGGAGCAGTTCTTC	CASRSSYRGRRWEQFF
TRBD1	TRBJ1-5	TRBV18	once	TGTGCCAGCCCACCACAGGGGGCAACTCAGCCCCAGCATTTT	CASPPQGATQPQHF
-	TRBJ2-1	TRBV29-1	many	TGCAGCGGTAAAACAGGGTCCGATGAGCAGTTCTTC	CSGKTGSDEQFF